This TCR beta chain originates from a study of blood T cell repertoires in COVID-19. Study summary: Acute and convalescent COVID-19 samples came from the United States, Italy and Spain. Sample material is recorded as cDNA or gDNA derived from T cells, B-cell-depleted T cells, or PBMCs.

Only one count was recorded for this clone. Study processing details: How many nucleated cells were present was estimated from reference gene primer amplification. The protocol was immunoSEQ multiplex PCR, while the TCRdb copy is restricted to in-frame clones and leaves out a portion. V and J calls plus clone size are reproduced from that table; the DNA served to infer D and trimming. This repertoire shows over 90,000 clones, nearly 85% found once; its top ten account for approximately 12%. Trimming took 1 base from V and 4 from J, leaving 7 bases between them. Germline lookup yields CDR1 SEHNR and CDR2 FQNEAQ (reference sequence). The CDR3 consists of 14 residues.

The sequencing input was peripheral blood. The chain uses TRBV7-9 and TRBJ2-2; maybe TRBD1 (6 bases). This TCR came from a human donor in a cohort sampled during active or convalescent COVID-19. CDR3 coding DNA: TGTGCCAGCAGCTTAGGGGGGCTCACCGGGGAGCTGTTTTTT. Translating it yields CASSLGGLTGELFF.